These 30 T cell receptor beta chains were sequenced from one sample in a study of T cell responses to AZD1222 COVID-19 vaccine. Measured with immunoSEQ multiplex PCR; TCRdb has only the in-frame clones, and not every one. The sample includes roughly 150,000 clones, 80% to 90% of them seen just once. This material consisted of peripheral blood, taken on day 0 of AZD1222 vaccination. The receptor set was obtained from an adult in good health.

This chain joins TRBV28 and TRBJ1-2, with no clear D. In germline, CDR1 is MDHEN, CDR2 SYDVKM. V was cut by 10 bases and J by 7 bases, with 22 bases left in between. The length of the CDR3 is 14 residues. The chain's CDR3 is CATSQETLLFGYTF. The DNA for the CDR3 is TGTGCCACCAGCCAAGAGACCCTATTGTTTGGCTACACCTTC.

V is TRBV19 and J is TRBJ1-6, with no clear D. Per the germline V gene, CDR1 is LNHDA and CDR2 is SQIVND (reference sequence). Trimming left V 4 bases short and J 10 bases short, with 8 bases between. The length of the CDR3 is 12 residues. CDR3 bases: TGTGCCAGTAGTACCCCGCCATCACCCCTCCACTTT. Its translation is CASSTPPSPLHF.

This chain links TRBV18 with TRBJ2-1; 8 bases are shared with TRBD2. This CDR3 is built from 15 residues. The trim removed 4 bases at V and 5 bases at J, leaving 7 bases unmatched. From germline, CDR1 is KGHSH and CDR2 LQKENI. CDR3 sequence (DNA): TGTGCCAGCTCACTAGCGGGACGTAACAACAATGAGCAGTTCTTC. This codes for CASSLAGRNNNEQFF.

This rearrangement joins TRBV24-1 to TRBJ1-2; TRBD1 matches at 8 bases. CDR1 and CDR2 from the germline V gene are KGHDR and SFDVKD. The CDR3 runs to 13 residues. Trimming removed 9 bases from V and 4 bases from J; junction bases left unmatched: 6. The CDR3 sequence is CATGPGGGYGYTF. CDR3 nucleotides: TGTGCCACCGGACCAGGGGGCGGCTATGGCTACACCTTC.

The CDR3 DNA reads as TGTGCCAGTAGTATTGCGGGACTAGCGGGAGCCGAGCAGTACTTC. Its protein product is CASSIAGLAGAEQYF. This chain connects TRBV19 to TRBJ2-7; 14 bases map to TRBD2. J lost 6 bases, V lost 3 bases, and 4 bases had no gene match. The CDR3 is made up of 15 amino acids. Per the germline V gene, CDR1 is LNHDA and CDR2 is SQIVND (reference sequence).

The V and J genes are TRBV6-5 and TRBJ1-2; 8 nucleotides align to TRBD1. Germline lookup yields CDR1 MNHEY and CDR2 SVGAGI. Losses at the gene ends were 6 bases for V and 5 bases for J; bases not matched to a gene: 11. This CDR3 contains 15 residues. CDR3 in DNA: TGTGCCAGCAGGAGACAGGGGTTGGGTTATTATGGCTACACCTTC. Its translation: CASRRQGLGYYGYTF.

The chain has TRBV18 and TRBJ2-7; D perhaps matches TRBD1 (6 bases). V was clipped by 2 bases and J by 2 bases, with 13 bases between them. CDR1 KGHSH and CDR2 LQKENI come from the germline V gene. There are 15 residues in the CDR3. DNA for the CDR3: TGTGCCAGCTCACCAATGGACAGTACCCCCTACGAGCAGTACTTC. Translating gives CASSPMDSTPYEQYF.

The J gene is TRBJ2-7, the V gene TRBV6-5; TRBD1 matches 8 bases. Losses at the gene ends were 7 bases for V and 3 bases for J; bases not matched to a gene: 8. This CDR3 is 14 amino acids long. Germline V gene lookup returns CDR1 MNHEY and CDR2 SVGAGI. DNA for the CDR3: TGTGCCAGCAAAATGGACAGGGACTTCTACGAGCAGTACTTC. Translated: CASKMDRDFYEQYF.

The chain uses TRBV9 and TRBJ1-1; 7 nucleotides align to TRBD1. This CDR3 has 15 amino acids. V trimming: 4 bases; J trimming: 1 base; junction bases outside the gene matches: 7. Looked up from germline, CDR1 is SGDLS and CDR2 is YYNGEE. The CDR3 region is CASSLTGFGNTEAFF. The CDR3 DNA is TGTGCCAGCAGCTTGACAGGGTTCGGGAACACTGAAGCTTTCTTT.

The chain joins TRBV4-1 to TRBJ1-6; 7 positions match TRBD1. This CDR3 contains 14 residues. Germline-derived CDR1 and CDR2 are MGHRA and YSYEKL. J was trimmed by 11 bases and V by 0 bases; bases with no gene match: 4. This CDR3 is CASSQDRGQTPLHF. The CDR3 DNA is TGCGCCAGCAGCCAAGATAGGGGGCAGACACCCCTCCACTTT.

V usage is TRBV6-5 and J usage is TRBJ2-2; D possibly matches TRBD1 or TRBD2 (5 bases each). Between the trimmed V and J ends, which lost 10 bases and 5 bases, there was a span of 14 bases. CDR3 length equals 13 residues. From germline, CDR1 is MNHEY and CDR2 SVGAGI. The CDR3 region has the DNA TGTGCCACCAGAGGGGTGGGGACCGGGGAGCTGTTTTTT. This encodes CATRGVGTGELFF.

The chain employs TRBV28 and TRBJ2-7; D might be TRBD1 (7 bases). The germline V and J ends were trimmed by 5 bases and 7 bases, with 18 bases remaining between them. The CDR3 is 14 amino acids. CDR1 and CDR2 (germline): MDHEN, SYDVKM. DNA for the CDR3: TGTGCCAGCAGTCCAGGACAGGTGGGAGGAGAGCAGTACTTC. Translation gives CASSPGQVGGEQYF.

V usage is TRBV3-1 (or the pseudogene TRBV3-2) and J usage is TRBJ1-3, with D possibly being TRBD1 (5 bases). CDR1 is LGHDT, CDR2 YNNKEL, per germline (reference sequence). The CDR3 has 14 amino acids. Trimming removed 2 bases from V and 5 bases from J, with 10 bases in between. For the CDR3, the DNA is TGTGCCAGCAGCCAACAGGGAGGCAGAAACACCATATATTTT. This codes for CASSQQGGRNTIYF.

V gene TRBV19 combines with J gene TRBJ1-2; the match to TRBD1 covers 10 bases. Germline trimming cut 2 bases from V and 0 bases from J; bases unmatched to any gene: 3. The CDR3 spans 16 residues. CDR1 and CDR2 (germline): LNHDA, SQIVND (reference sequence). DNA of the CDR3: TGTGCCAGTAGTATAACGGGGACAGGGGCTAACTATGGCTACACCTTC. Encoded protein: CASSITGTGANYGYTF.

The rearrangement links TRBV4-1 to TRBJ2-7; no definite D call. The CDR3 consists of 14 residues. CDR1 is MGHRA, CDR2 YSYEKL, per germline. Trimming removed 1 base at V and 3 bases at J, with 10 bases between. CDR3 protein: CASSQVQGDYEQYF. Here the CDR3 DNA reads TGCGCCAGCAGCCAAGTCCAAGGAGACTACGAGCAGTACTTC.

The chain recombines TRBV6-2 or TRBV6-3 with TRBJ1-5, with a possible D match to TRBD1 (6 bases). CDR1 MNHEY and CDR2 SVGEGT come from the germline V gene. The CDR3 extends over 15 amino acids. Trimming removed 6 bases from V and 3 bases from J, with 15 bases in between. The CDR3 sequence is CASSPPRGYNQPQHF. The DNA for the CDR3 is TGTGCCAGCAGCCCTCCCAGGGGTTACAATCAGCCCCAGCATTTT.

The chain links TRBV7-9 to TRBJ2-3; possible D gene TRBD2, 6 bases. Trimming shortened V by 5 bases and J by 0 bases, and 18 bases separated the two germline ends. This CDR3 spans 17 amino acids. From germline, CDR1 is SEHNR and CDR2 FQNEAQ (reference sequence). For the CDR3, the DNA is TGTGCCAGCAGCGGACAAACGGGACTCACTAGCACAGATACGCAGTATTTT. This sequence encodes CASSGQTGLTSTDTQYF.

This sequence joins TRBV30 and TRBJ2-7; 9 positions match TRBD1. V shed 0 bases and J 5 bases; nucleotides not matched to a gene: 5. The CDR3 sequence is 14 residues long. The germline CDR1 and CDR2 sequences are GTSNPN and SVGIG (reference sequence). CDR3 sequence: CAWSVGTGQDEQYF. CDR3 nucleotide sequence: TGTGCCTGGAGTGTCGGGACAGGGCAGGACGAGCAGTACTTC. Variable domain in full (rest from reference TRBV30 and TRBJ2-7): SQTIHQWPATLVQPVGSPLSLECTVEGTSNPNLYWYRQAAGRGLQLLFYSVGIGQISSEVPQNLSASRPQDRQFILSSKKLLLSDSGFYLCAWSVGTGQDEQYFGPGTRLTVT.

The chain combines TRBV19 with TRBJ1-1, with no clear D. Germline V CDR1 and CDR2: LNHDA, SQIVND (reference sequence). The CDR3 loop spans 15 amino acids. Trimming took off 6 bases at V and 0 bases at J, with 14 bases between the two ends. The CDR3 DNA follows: TGTGCCAGTAGCTTGGGAGGACGGATGAACACTGAAGCTTTCTTT. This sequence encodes CASSLGGRMNTEAFF. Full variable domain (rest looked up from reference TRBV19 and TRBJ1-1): DGGITQSPKYLFRKEGQNVTLSCEQNLNHDAMYWYRQDPGQGLRLIYYSQIVNDFQKGDIAEGYSVSREKKESFPLTVTSAQKNPTAFYLCASSLGGRMNTEAFFGQGTRLTVV.

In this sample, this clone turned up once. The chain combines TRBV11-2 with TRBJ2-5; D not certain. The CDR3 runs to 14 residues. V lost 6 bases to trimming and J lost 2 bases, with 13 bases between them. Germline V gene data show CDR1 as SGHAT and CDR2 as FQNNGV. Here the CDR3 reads CASRLFSVQETQYF. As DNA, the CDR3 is TGTGCCAGCAGACTATTCTCAGTGCAAGAGACCCAGTACTTC.

The CDR3 region has the DNA TGTGCCAGCAGCTTAGTGAGCGGCAGGATCGATGAAAAACTGTTTTTT. Protein sequence: CASSLVSGRIDEKLFF. This rearrangement joins TRBV7-2 to TRBJ1-4; the D is unclear. V gave up 1 base and J gave up 6 bases, with 15 bases separating them. The length of the CDR3 is 16 residues. Germline assignment: CDR1 SGHTA and CDR2 FQGNSA.

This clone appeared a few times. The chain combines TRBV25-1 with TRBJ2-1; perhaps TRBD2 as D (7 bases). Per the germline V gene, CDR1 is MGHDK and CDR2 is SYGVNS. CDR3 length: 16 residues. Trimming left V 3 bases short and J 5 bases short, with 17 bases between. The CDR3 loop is CASSDGGLDTHNEQFF. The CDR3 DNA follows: TGTGCCAGCAGTGACGGGGGGCTAGACACCCACAATGAGCAGTTCTTC.

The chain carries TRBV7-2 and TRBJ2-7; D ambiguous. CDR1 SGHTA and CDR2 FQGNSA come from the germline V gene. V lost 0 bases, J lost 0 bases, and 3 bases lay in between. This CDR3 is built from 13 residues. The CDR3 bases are TGTGCCAGCAGCTTAGCTAACTCCTACGAGCAGTACTTC. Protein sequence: CASSLANSYEQYF.

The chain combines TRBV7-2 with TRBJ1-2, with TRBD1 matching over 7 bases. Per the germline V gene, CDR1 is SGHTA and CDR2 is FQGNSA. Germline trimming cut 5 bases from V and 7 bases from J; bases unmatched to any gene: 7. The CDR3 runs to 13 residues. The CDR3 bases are TGTGCCAGCAGCGCGGGACAGTTGGCTGGCTACACCTTC. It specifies CASSAGQLAGYTF.

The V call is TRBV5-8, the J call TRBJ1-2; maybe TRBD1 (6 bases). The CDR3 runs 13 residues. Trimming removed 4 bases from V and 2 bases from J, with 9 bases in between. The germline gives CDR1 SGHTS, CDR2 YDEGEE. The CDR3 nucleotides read TGTGCCAGCAGCCGACAGGAGAACTATGGCTACACCTTC. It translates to CASSRQENYGYTF. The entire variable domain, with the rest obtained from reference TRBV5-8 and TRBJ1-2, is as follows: EAGVTQSPTHLIKTRGQQATLRCSPISGHTSVYWYQQALGLGLQFLLWYDEGEERNRGNFPPRFSGRQFPNYSSELNVNALELEDSALYLCASSRQENYGYTFGSGTRLTVV.

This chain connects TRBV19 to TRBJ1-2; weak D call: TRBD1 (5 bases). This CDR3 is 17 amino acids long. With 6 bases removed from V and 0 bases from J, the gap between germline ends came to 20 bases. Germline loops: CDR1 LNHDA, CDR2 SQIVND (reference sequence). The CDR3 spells CASSQIGVGGPNYGYTF. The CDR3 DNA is TGTGCCAGTAGCCAAATAGGGGTAGGAGGACCTAACTATGGCTACACCTTC. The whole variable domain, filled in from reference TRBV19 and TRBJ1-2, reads DGGITQSPKYLFRKEGQNVTLSCEQNLNHDAMYWYRQDPGQGLRLIYYSQIVNDFQKGDIAEGYSVSREKKESFPLTVTSAQKNPTAFYLCASSQIGVGGPNYGYTFGSGTRLTVV.

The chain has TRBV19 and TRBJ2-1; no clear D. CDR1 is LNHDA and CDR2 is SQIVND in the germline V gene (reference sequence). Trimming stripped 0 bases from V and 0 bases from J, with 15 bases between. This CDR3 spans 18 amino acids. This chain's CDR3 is CASSIDQWVASSYNEQFF. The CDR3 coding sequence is TGTGCCAGTAGTATAGATCAATGGGTAGCAAGCTCCTACAATGAGCAGTTCTTC.

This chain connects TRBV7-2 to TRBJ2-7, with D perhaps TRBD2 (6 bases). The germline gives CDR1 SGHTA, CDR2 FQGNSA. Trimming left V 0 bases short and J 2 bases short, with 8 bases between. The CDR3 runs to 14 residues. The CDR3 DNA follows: TGTGCCAGCAGCTTAGCGGGCGGGGCCTACGAGCAGTACTTC. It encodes CASSLAGGAYEQYF.

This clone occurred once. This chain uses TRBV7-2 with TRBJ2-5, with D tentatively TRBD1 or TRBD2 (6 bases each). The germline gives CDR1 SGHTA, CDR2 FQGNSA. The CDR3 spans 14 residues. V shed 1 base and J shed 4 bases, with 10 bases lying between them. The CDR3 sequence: CASSLVSGAETQYF. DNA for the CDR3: TGTGCCAGCAGCTTAGTTTCGGGGGCAGAGACCCAGTACTTC.

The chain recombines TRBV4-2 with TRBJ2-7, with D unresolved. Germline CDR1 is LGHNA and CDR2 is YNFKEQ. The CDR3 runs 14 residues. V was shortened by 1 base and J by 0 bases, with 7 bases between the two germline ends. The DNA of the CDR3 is TGTGCCAGCAGCCAAGGTAGGACCTCCTACGAGCAGTACTTC. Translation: CASSQGRTSYEQYF.